These T cell receptor beta chains were read from a single sample in a study of control samples from healthy donors and cancer patients. TCRdb's table, derived via immunoSEQ multiplex PCR, lists solely in-frame clones and lacks some. In the table there are roughly 160,000 clones, approximately 86% of which are singletons. Sequenced: blood. The receptors shown here come from a woman under 40 in good health. Each CDR3 is given with its conserved first and last residue. D genes are given only for firm matches. Part of the rows lack a size; the others show once, few, many or a class for expanded clones.

TRBD1	15	TRBV6-6	-	TRBJ1-5	TGTGCCAGCAGTACGAGACAGGGGAGCAATCAGCCCCAGCATTTT	CASSTRQGSNQPQHF
-	14	TRBV5-1	-	TRBJ1-4	TGCGCCAGCAGCCACCGGGGTTCTAATGAAAAACTGTTTTTT	CASSHRGSNEKLFF
-	15	TRBV11-2	few	TRBJ1-5	TGTGCCAGCAGCTTAGAGAGAGGGATCAATCAGCCCCAGCATTTT	CASSLERGINQPQHF
-	18	TRBV19	-	TRBJ1-5	TGTGCCAGTAGTATAGATCTCGCGGGACGGGTTAGCAATCAGCCCCAGCATTTT	CASSIDLAGRVSNQPQHF
-	16	TRBV27	-	TRBJ1-3	TGTGCCAGCACCACGACCGGACGGCACTCTGGAAACACCATATATTTT	CASTTTGRHSGNTIYF
TRBD1	16	TRBV27	-	TRBJ2-1	TGTGCCAGCAGACTCCTGACCGGGACAGGGGACAATGAGCAGTTCTTC	CASRLLTGTGDNEQFF
-	13	TRBV30	-	TRBJ1-1	TGTGCCTGGAGTGCGGCAGGGAACACTGAAGCTTTCTTT	CAWSAAGNTEAFF
TRBD1	17	TRBV18	-	TRBJ1-3	TGTGCCAGCTCACCAGGGGGACAGGGTTTTTCTGGAAACACCATATATTTT	CASSPGGQGFSGNTIYF
-	16	TRBV29-1	-	TRBJ1-1	TGCAGCGTGCCCCGGGTTGCGGAGGCTACGAACACTGAAGCTTTCTTT	CSVPRVAEATNTEAFF
TRBD1	15	TRBV27	-	TRBJ2-1	TGTGCCAGCACCGTGCCGGGACAGGGACGTAATGAGCAGTTCTTC	CASTVPGQGRNEQFF
TRBD2	15	TRBV7-9	medium-sized	TRBJ2-5	TGTGCCAGCAGCTTTCGGACTAGCGGGAGAGAGACCCAGTACTTC	CASSFRTSGRETQYF
TRBD2	15	TRBV9	-	TRBJ2-3	TGTGCCAGCAGCCTGGGGGGGGTCCGTACAGATACGCAGTATTTT	CASSLGGVRTDTQYF
TRBD1	14	TRBV28	-	TRBJ2-7	TGTGCCAGCAAACCAGGGGGAACGGTAGGCGAGCAGTACTTC	CASKPGGTVGEQYF
-	14	TRBV7-2	-	TRBJ2-1	TGTGCCAGCAGCTTCATAGGGAGTGGGAATGAGCAGTTCTTC	CASSFIGSGNEQFF
-	15	TRBV28	-	TRBJ1-1	TGTGCCAGCAGCCCTGACAGTTCCTTACACACTGAAGCTTTCTTT	CASSPDSSLHTEAFF
TRBD1	15	TRBV28	-	TRBJ2-7	TGTGCCAGCAGAAGAACAGGGGGAAGCTCCTACGAGCAGTACTTC	CASRRTGGSSYEQYF
-	13	TRBV29-1	-	TRBJ1-1	TGCAGCGTTTTCCATGGACTGAACACTGAAGCTTTCTTT	CSVFHGLNTEAFF
TRBD1	14	TRBV18	-	TRBJ2-1	TGTGCCAGCTCACGGAACAGGGGAAGAAATGAGCAGTTCTTC	CASSRNRGRNEQFF
-	13	TRBV6-4	-	TRBJ1-5	TGTGCCAGCAGTGAGGGGAGCAATCAGCCCCAGCATTTT	CASSEGSNQPQHF
TRBD2	17	TRBV5-1	-	TRBJ2-5	TGCGCCAGCAGCTTGGCCGGTAGCGGGGGGGCCCAAGAGACCCAGTACTTC	CASSLAGSGGAQETQYF
-	13	TRBV6-5	few	TRBJ1-1	TGTGCCAGCAGTACTACCATGAACACTGAAGCTTTCTTT	CASSTTMNTEAFF
TRBD1	14	TRBV3-1/TRBV3-2	-	TRBJ2-7	TGTGCCAGCAGCGCGGGACAGGGAACCTACGAGCAGTACTTC	CASSAGQGTYEQYF
-	12	TRBV5-1	-	TRBJ1-6	TGCGCCAGCAGGGTGCAGAATTCACCCCTCCACTTT	CASRVQNSPLHF
-	11	TRBV3-1/TRBV3-2	-	TRBJ2-3	TGTGCCAGCAGCCAAGGGTATACGCAGTATTTT	CASSQGYTQYF
-	12	TRBV12-3/TRBV12-4	-	TRBJ1-6	TGTGCCAGCAGTGGAGATAATTCACCCCTCCACTTT	CASSGDNSPLHF
TRBD1	14	TRBV6-1	-	TRBJ2-7	TGTGCCAGCAGTGAACACAGGGGGCTCTACGAGCAGTACTTC	CASSEHRGLYEQYF
-	13	TRBV3-1/TRBV3-2	few	TRBJ1-5	TGTGCCAGCAGCCAATCAGGAAACCAGCCCCAGCATTTT	CASSQSGNQPQHF
TRBD1	17	TRBV6-2/TRBV6-3	few	TRBJ2-2	TGTGCCAGCAGATACAACAGGGGAGACCACGTCACCGGGGAGCTGTTTTTT	CASRYNRGDHVTGELFF
-	13	TRBV6-5	-	TRBJ2-3	TGTGCCAGCAGTTACAGGGATCCGCATACGCAGTATTTT	CASSYRDPHTQYF
-	12	TRBV5-1	-	TRBJ1-1	TGCGCCAGCGCAGGATCAGGGTTCGAAGCTTTCTTT	CASAGSGFEAFF
-	14	TRBV2	-	TRBJ1-1	TGTGCCAGTAGGGACGGTTTTTTGAACACTGAAGCTTTCTTT	CASRDGFLNTEAFF
-	13	TRBV6-4	-	TRBJ2-5	TGTGCCAGCAGCCCCGGGACATCGGAGACCCAGTACTTC	CASSPGTSETQYF
-	15	TRBV3-1/TRBV3-2	-	TRBJ1-6	TGTGCCAGCAGCCAATCCAGGGGCCGCCTCGGACCCCTCCACTTT	CASSQSRGRLGPLHF
-	15	TRBV5-1	-	TRBJ2-7	TGCGCCAGCAGCTTATCAAGGGATCCCACCTACGAGCAGTACTTC	CASSLSRDPTYEQYF
-	15	TRBV7-2	-	TRBJ1-5	TGTGCCAGCAGCTTAGGTTCACAGGGCTATCAGCCCCAGCATTTT	CASSLGSQGYQPQHF
TRBD2	15	TRBV4-1	-	TRBJ2-3	TGCGCCAGCACTCAGGGACCCGGGAGGGACGGTACGCAGTATTTT	CASTQGPGRDGTQYF
TRBD2	16	TRBV5-4	-	TRBJ2-3	TGTGCCAGCAGCTTGAGTGCTAGCGGGAGGAAAGATACGCAGTATTTT	CASSLSASGRKDTQYF
-	14	TRBV19	-	TRBJ2-7	TGTGCCAGTAGTAAGGGAGACATACCCTACGAGCAGTACTTC	CASSKGDIPYEQYF
-	15	TRBV13	-	TRBJ1-1	TGTGCCAGCAGCACAGGGTTAGGGGCTAACACTGAAGCTTTCTTT	CASSTGLGANTEAFF
-	15	TRBV7-6	-	TRBJ2-3	TGTGCCAGCAGCATAGGCCGGGGATTCACAGATACGCAGTATTTT	CASSIGRGFTDTQYF
-	12	TRBV5-6	-	TRBJ2-7	TGTGCCAGCACCGACAGTGCGTACGAGCAGTACTTC	CASTDSAYEQYF
-	12	TRBV5-6	-	TRBJ2-1	TGTGCCAGCAGCTTTTCCGATAATGAGCAGTTCTTC	CASSFSDNEQFF
-	13	TRBV29-1	-	TRBJ2-1	TGCAGCGCCTCCCGGGCCTCGAATATCGAGCAGTTCTTC	CSASRASNIEQFF
-	15	TRBV15	-	TRBJ1-6	TGTGCCACCAGCAGAGAGGTCCAGACTAATTCACCCCTCCACTTT	CATSREVQTNSPLHF
-	12	TRBV2	many	TRBJ1-2	TGTGCCAGCAGTGAAGGTGGCCCCGGCTACACCTTC	CASSEGGPGYTF